This note documents a single T cell receptor beta chain sequence. The antigen is not known. At deep level, the assay was performed. Per the authors' pipeline: ImmunoSEQ only sent back junction sequences with no quality scores, so filtering was done differently. Using immunoSEQ multiplex PCR, the repertoire was profiled, and TCRdb retains in-frame clones only, with some absent. That table furnishes V, J and clone size, whereas the DNA furnished D and trimming. This sample has about 670,000 clones; about two thirds occur once, and the top ten carry 1.8%. The sample originates from a study of shared clonotypes between healthy human individuals. Whole-study results and caveats: Naive CD4 clonotypes were shared across a handful of donors at about 5%.

Trimming stripped 6 bases from V and 5 bases from J, with 10 bases between. This CDR3 region has 12 residues. CDR1 is MNHNS and CDR2 is SASEGT in the germline V gene. Caucasian adults living in Nashville, Tennessee, provided all samples. This TCR was recovered from a woman under 40 in good health. The sequencing sample was made of memory CD4+ T cells sorted from blood. Sample subset: CD45RA-negative fraction. The gene calls are TRBV6-1 and TRBJ1-1; D call uncertain. CDR3 nucleotide sequence: TGTGCCAGCAGGGAGGGAGGGACTGAAGCTTTCTTT. It codes for CASREGGTEAFF.